The rows below give T cell receptor beta chains drawn from one sample of a study of OX40 agonist ivuxolimab in advanced cancers. Assay used: immunoSEQ multiplex PCR; TCRdb lists only in-frame clones, some missing. The sample yields fewer than 80,000 clones, approximately 80% seen once. Sequencing used CD4+ or CD8+ T cells sorted from blood, obtained in a trial of the OX40 agonist ivuxolimab. The receptors shown here come from an adult with an advanced solid tumor such as melanoma, head and neck, liver or kidney cancer. Both conserved end residues are part of each CDR3. Fields, in order: J gene, clone size, V gene, D gene, CDR3 protein, CDR3 DNA. A D gene is named only where the DNA matches it firmly. Expanded clones get a size class; other rows say once, few or many, or leave the size out.

J: TRBJ2-2
size: -
V: TRBV4-2
D: TRBD1
CDR3: CASSHPQGAEGDTGELFF
DNA: TGTGCCAGCAGCCACCCACAGGGGGCGGAGGGGGACACCGGGGAGCTGTTTTTT

J: TRBJ1-1
size: -
V: TRBV4-1
D: TRBD1
CDR3: CASSQDRGTEAFF
DNA: TGCGCCAGCAGCCAAGACAGGGGGACTGAAGCTTTCTTT

J: TRBJ1-1
size: -
V: TRBV7-9
D: TRBD1
CDR3: CASSPKRWGQYTEAFF
DNA: TGTGCCAGCAGCCCTAAGAGATGGGGACAGTACACTGAAGCTTTCTTT

J: TRBJ1-5
size: -
V: TRBV19
D: TRBD1
CDR3: CASSGQGPSNQPQHF
DNA: TGTGCCAGTAGTGGACAGGGGCCGAGCAATCAGCCCCAGCATTTT

J: TRBJ2-2
size: -
V: TRBV29-1
D: -
CDR3: CRADTGELFF
DNA: TGCAGGGCCGACACAGGGGAGCTGTTTTTT

J: TRBJ1-3
size: -
V: TRBV30
D: -
CDR3: CAWSSRTGGNTIYF
DNA: TGTGCCTGGAGTTCCCGGACCGGGGGAAACACCATATATTTT

J: TRBJ1-5
size: -
V: TRBV15
D: TRBD1
CDR3: CATSRAEGADQPQHF
DNA: TGTGCCACCAGCAGAGCTGAGGGGGCCGATCAGCCCCAGCATTTT

J: TRBJ1-1
size: -
V: TRBV6-5
D: -
CDR3: CASSYGQANTEAFF
DNA: TGTGCCAGCAGTTACGGGCAGGCGAACACTGAAGCTTTCTTT

J: TRBJ2-5
size: -
V: TRBV27
D: -
CDR3: CASIAGTVGVETQYF
DNA: TGTGCCAGCATTGCCGGGACGGTGGGGGTGGAGACCCAGTACTTC

J: TRBJ2-3
size: -
V: TRBV27
D: -
CDR3: CASRDSTGPGDTQYF
DNA: TGTGCCAGCAGGGACTCAACGGGACCAGGAGATACGCAGTATTTT

J: TRBJ2-1
size: -
V: TRBV28
D: -
CDR3: CASNSPVQYNEQFF
DNA: TGTGCCAGCAATAGCCCGGTACAGTACAATGAGCAGTTCTTC

J: TRBJ2-3
size: -
V: TRBV7-9
D: -
CDR3: CASSPEVGRSFTDTQYF
DNA: TGTGCCAGCAGCCCCGAGGTGGGCAGGAGTTTCACAGATACGCAGTATTTT

J: TRBJ1-5
size: -
V: TRBV9
D: -
CDR3: CASSPTLGTMSQPQHF
DNA: TGTGCCAGCAGCCCCACCCTCGGGACAATGTCTCAGCCCCAGCATTTT

J: TRBJ1-1
size: -
V: TRBV28
D: -
CDR3: CASRLRTEAFF
DNA: TGTGCCAGCAGACTGCGGACTGAAGCTTTCTTT

J: TRBJ2-2
size: -
V: TRBV5-4
D: -
CDR3: CASSRDTNTGELFF
DNA: TGTGCCAGCAGCCGGGACACGAACACCGGGGAGCTGTTTTTT

J: TRBJ2-3
size: -
V: TRBV19
D: -
CDR3: CASSVSSRGLTDTQYF
DNA: TGTGCCAGTAGTGTATCCTCCAGGGGCCTCACAGATACGCAGTATTTT

J: TRBJ2-5
size: -
V: TRBV28
D: TRBD2
CDR3: CASSFSRRGGSVETQYF
DNA: TGTGCCAGCAGTTTTTCTAGGCGCGGGGGTTCCGTCGAGACCCAGTACTTC

J: TRBJ2-1
size: -
V: TRBV19
D: -
CDR3: CASSMVGGQQFF
DNA: TGTGCCAGTAGTATGGTGGGGGGACAGCAGTTCTTC

J: TRBJ2-3
size: -
V: TRBV9
D: TRBD2
CDR3: CASSGHTGGGGSTDTQYF
DNA: TGTGCCAGCAGCGGACACACGGGGGGGGGCGGGAGTACAGATACGCAGTATTTT

J: TRBJ1-1
size: once
V: TRBV18
D: -
CDR3: CASSQTPGVNTEAFF
DNA: TGTGCCAGCTCACAGACCCCCGGGGTGAACACTGAAGCTTTCTTT

J: TRBJ1-5
size: -
V: TRBV4-1
D: -
CDR3: CASSRGDGSSNQPQHF
DNA: TGCGCCAGCAGCCGAGGGGATGGGAGCAGCAATCAGCCCCAGCATTTT

J: TRBJ2-3
size: few
V: TRBV6-5
D: -
CDR3: CASSYEGLGTDTQYF
DNA: TGTGCCAGCAGTTATGAGGGCTTGGGAACAGATACGCAGTATTTT

J: TRBJ2-7
size: -
V: TRBV4-3
D: -
CDR3: CASSQDIASKGIEQYF
DNA: TGCGCCAGCAGCCAAGATATCGCCAGCAAAGGCATCGAGCAGTACTTC